The next 4 T cell receptor beta chains were all read from a single sample in a study of blood T cell repertoires in COVID-19. Profiling relied on immunoSEQ multiplex PCR, and the TCRdb table lists in-frame clones only, not all of them. The repertoire holds more than 200,000 clones, with 65% to 85% as singletons. The sequencing input was peripheral blood. These receptors all come from a woman between 50 and 59 years old with acute or convalescent COVID-19.

The chain links TRBV29-1 to TRBJ2-3, with a possible D match to TRBD2 (6 bases). The germline CDR1 and CDR2 sequences are SQVTM and ANQGSEA. There are 14 residues in the CDR3. Trimming removed 5 bases at V and 2 bases at J, with 14 bases between. The chain's CDR3 is CSVRGGTATDTQYF. As DNA, the CDR3 is TGCAGCGTTCGTGGCGGGACCGCCACAGATACGCAGTATTTT.

This clone was seen only a few times. The chain couples TRBV7-2 to TRBJ1-2; 9 bases match TRBD1. The V and J ends lost 4 bases and 5 bases, in that order; junction bases with no gene match: 14. From germline, CDR1 is SGHTA and CDR2 FQGNSA. The CDR3 is 17 residues long. The CDR3 reads CASSSLQGDRVVYGYTF. The CDR3 coding sequence is TGTGCCAGCAGCTCCTTACAGGGGGACAGGGTTGTTTATGGCTACACCTTC. The full variable domain, in which reference TRBV7-2 and TRBJ1-2 provide the parts outside the CDR3, is GAGVSQSPSNKVTEKGKDVELRCDPISGHTALYWYRQSLGQGLEFLIYFQGNSAPDKSGLPSDRFSAERTGGSVSTLTIQRTQQEDSAVYLCASSSLQGDRVVYGYTFGSGTRLTVV.

The CDR3 nucleotides are TGTGCCAGCAGTTACTCGACTAGCGGGACCCAGTACTTC. It specifies CASSYSTSGTQYF. V gene TRBV6-5 combines with J gene TRBJ2-7; 9 positions agree with TRBD2. Near its end, the DNA agrees better with TRBJ2-5, so the J call may be wrong. The CDR3 is 13 amino acids. Germline CDR1 reads MNHEY; CDR2 reads SVGAGI.

The chain links TRBV28 to TRBJ2-1; TRBD1 agrees at 9 bases. The CDR3 contains 15 residues. Germline V gene sequence: CDR1 MDHEN, CDR2 SYDVKM. V was clipped by 6 bases and J by 9 bases; unmatched bases: 12. The CDR3 region is CASRKTGTGSGEQFF. The CDR3 DNA reads TGTGCCAGCAGAAAAACCGGGACAGGGTCGGGTGAGCAGTTCTTC.